This TCR beta chain was obtained from a study of blood T cells in healthy people across ages. Next came a second PCR, run for about 7 to 12 cycles, which used a sample-barcoded 5' primer along with a J-beta primer mix. Each of the samples gave a minimum of 2.5 million paired-end reads that contained CDR3. One entry per CDR3 protein, called by TCRdb with MiXCR from the 5' RACE reads. The sample includes 1,500,000 or so distinct CDR3 sequences, around 55% of them seen just once. Around 10 milliliters of peripheral blood were drawn from each donor. The CDR3 is 13 residues long. Looked up from germline, CDR1 is SNHLY and CDR2 is FYNNEI. The V end lost 6 bases, the J end lost 4 bases, and 12 bases lay between the germline ends.

What was sequenced was blood. The sequence came from a man aged 18-30 years in good health. The chain links TRBV2 to TRBJ1-2; D is unclear. CDR3 in DNA: TGTGCCAGCAGGGCCTCGGACCGCTATGGCTACACCTTC. This encodes CASRASDRYGYTF. The full variable domain, with the rest looked up from reference TRBV2 and TRBJ1-2, is EPEVTQTPSHQVTQMGQEVILRCVPISNHLYFYWYRQILGQKVEFLVSFYNNEISEKSEIFDDQFSVERPDGSNFTLKIRSTKLEDSAMYFCASRASDRYGYTFGSGTRLTVV.